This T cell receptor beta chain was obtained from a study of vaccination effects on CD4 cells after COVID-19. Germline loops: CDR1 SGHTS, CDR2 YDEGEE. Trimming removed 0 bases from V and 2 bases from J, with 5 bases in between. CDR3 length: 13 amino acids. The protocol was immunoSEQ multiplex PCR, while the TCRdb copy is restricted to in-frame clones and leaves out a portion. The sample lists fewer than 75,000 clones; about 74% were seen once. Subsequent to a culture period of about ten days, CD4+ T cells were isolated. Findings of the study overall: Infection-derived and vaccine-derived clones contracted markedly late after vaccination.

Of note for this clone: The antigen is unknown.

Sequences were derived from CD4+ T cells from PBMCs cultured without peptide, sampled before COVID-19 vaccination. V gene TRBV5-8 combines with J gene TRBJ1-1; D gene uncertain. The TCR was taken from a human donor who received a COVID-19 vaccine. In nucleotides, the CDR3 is TGTGCCAGCAGCTTGGACAGCAACACTGAAGCTTTCTTT. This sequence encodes CASSLDSNTEAFF.